A selection of T cell receptor beta chains follows, all from one sample in a study of graft-versus-host responses after intestinal transplantation. Their antigens are not known. Here immunoSEQ multiplex PCR was the method, and the copy in TCRdb shows in-frame clones only, minus some. The repertoire holds approximately 82,000 clones, with 91% as singletons. The source was unstimulated CD4+ T cells sorted from spleen or lymph node cells, collected before intestinal transplant. These receptors came from a human donor who received an intestinal transplant. Both conserved end residues are part of each CDR3. D genes are given only for firm matches. Size tells how often a clone was seen (once, few, many) or the class of an expanded clone, and some rows leave it out.

>TRBD2|TRBV7-2|TRBJ2-3|NA
CASRESAGGPSQYF
TGTGCCAGCAGGGAGAGCGCGGGGGGACCCTCGCAGTATTTT
>NA|TRBV7-2|TRBJ2-1|NA
CASSLPVLVQAHNEQFF
TGTGCCAGCAGCCTCCCCGTTTTGGTTCAGGCCCACAATGAGCAGTTCTTC
>TRBD1|TRBV18|TRBJ1-1|NA
CASSPVGQGTGTLALMNTEAFF
TGTGCCAGCTCACCAGTAGGACAGGGCACGGGGACACTTGCGCTTATGAACACTGAAGCTTTCTTT
>NA|TRBV4-3|TRBJ1-3|NA
CASSQVTLGLPSGNTIYF
TGCGCCAGCAGCCAAGTGACTTTAGGACTGCCCTCTGGAAACACCATATATTTT
>TRBD2|TRBV7-9|TRBJ2-1|NA
CASSSHILGGILGNEQFF
TGTGCCAGCAGCTCCCACATCCTCGGGGGGATATTGGGGAATGAGCAGTTCTTC
>TRBD1|TRBV19|TRBJ2-7|NA
CASTQLLYSRQGVDEQYF
TGTGCCAGTACCCAACTACTTTATAGTCGGCAGGGGGTTGACGAGCAGTACTTC
>NA|TRBV7-2|TRBJ2-5|NA
CASGRGFQETQYF
TGTGCCAGCGGAAGGGGATTTCAAGAGACCCAGTACTTC
>NA|TRBV12-5|TRBJ2-5|NA
CASGLVAGQETQYF
TGTGCTAGTGGTTTGGTTGCAGGCCAAGAGACCCAGTACTTC
>NA|TRBV6-6|TRBJ1-4|NA
CASSYAREADEKLFF
TGTGCCAGCAGTTACGCAAGGGAGGCGGATGAAAAACTGTTTTTT
>TRBD1|TRBV18|TRBJ2-7|NA
CASSLGTGASEQYF
TGTGCCAGCTCACTAGGGACAGGGGCCTCCGAGCAGTACTTC
>TRBD1|TRBV12-5|TRBJ2-3|NA
CASGVTGGKNTQYF
TGTGCTAGTGGCGTGACAGGGGGCAAGAATACGCAGTATTTT
>TRBD1|TRBV2|TRBJ1-2|NA
CASRDYGRGIDGYTF
TGTGCCAGCAGGGACTATGGCAGGGGGATCGATGGCTACACCTTC
>TRBD1|TRBV2|TRBJ1-4|NA
CASSPQGVYEKLFF
TGTGCCAGCAGTCCTCAGGGGGTCTATGAAAAACTGTTTTTT
>TRBD2|TRBV30|TRBJ2-2|NA
CAWSGLAGTGELFF
TGTGCCTGGAGTGGACTAGCGGGCACCGGGGAGCTGTTTTTT
>NA|TRBV6-1|TRBJ2-3|NA
CASTRQGTDTQYF
TGTGCCAGCACCCGACAGGGCACAGATACGCAGTATTTT
>TRBD1|TRBV30|TRBJ1-2|NA
CAWSPDRGHGYTF
TGTGCCTGGAGTCCCGACAGGGGGCATGGCTACACCTTC
>NA|TRBV7-2|TRBJ2-5|NA
CASSYVAGETQYF
TGTGCCAGCAGTTATGTGGCGGGGGAGACCCAGTACTTC
>TRBD1|TRBV7-2|TRBJ1-1|NA
CASSRAGDRETEAFF
TGTGCCAGCAGCCGGGCAGGGGACAGGGAAACTGAAGCTTTCTTT
>TRBD2|TRBV7-2|TRBJ2-3|NA
CASSLARLAAYTDTQYF
TGTGCCAGCAGCTTAGCGCGTCTAGCGGCGTACACAGATACGCAGTATTTT
>TRBD1|TRBV5-8|TRBJ2-1|NA
CASSWDRLDNEQFF
TGTGCCAGCAGCTGGGACAGACTTGACAATGAGCAGTTCTTC
>TRBD1|TRBV4-3|TRBJ1-3|NA
CASSPGGGGNTIYF
TGCGCCAGCAGCCCAGGGGGCGGCGGAAACACCATATATTTT
>NA|TRBV7-7|TRBJ2-7|NA
CASSLGSPRDYEQYF
TGTGCCAGCAGCTTAGGGAGTCCGAGGGATTACGAGCAGTACTTC
>NA|TRBV7-2|TRBJ1-1|once
CASTLLNPTEAFF
TGTGCCAGCACCCTTCTTAATCCCACTGAAGCTTTCTTT
>NA|TRBV29-1|TRBJ1-3|NA
CSVEELHSGNTIYF
TGCAGCGTTGAGGAGCTCCACTCTGGAAACACCATATATTTT
>TRBD2|TRBV5-4|TRBJ2-3|NA
CASSTWEGGSTDTQYF
TGTGCCAGCAGCACATGGGAGGGTGGTAGCACAGATACGCAGTATTTT
>NA|TRBV7-9|TRBJ1-3|few
CASSPSSVPSGNTIYF
TGTGCCAGCAGCCCGTCGAGTGTTCCCTCTGGAAACACCATATATTTT
>NA|TRBV7-2|TRBJ1-5|NA
CASSLGGGRGNQPQHF
TGTGCCAGCAGCTTAGGAGGGGGAAGGGGCAATCAGCCCCAGCATTTT